This T cell receptor (beta chain) was obtained from a study of cytomegalovirus exposure and HLA in healthy donors. Study-wide results and limits: Sequencing likely produced, as an artifact, a cluster of highly shared sequence variants. Previous analysis showed most TCR beta V segments were productive about 87% or about 30% of the time. TCR beta V- and J-gene trimming was later associated with a missense DCLRE1C variant.

This CDR3 is built from 13 residues. Germline-derived CDR1 and CDR2 are SGDLS and YYNGEE. To note about this clone: What it recognizes is unknown. The junction departs from the called germline gene at one end, perhaps through a read error.

A multiplex PCR was run with 60 Vbeta primers and 13 Jbeta primers. Clones were sequenced by immunoSEQ multiplex PCR, and TCRdb holds only the in-frame ones, with some missing. The sample lists about 120,000 clones, 60% to 75% seen once, with 2.9% in the top ten. This clonotype was obtained from a woman aged 40 to 50 in good health and CMV-seropositive. Input material: PBMCs. V and J are TRBV9 and TRBJ2-2; D gene uncertain. CDR3 amino acids: CAGSVVPTGELFF. DNA of the CDR3: TGTGCCGGCAGCGTAGTCCCGACCGGGGAGCTGTTTTTT. The full variable domain, its missing parts supplied by reference TRBV9 and TRBJ2-2, is DSGVTQTPKHLITATGQRVTLRCSPRSGDLSVYWYQQSLDQGLQFLIQYYNGEERAKGNILERFSAQQFPDLHSELNLSSLELGDSALYFCAGSVVPTGELFFGEGSRLTVL.